This T cell receptor (beta chain) was captured in a study of T-cell memory formation after mild COVID-19. This clonotype was detected many times. Using its own MiXCR run on the 5' RACE reads, TCRdb lists one record per CDR3 protein. The sample lists approximately 350,000 distinct CDR3 sequences; 25% to 30% were seen once. The CDR3 is made up of 16 amino acids. Trimming took off 5 bases at V and 0 bases at J, with 16 bases between the two ends. The germline CDR1 and CDR2 sequences are SGHTA and FQGNSA. Sequences were obtained from PBMCs or a T cell subset sorted from them (not recorded which). The V and J genes are TRBV7-2 and TRBJ2-5, with TRBD1 as a possible D gene (6 bases). The origin of this receptor is an adult woman who had mild COVID-19 (a few samples of this study predate the infection). Cell type and time point are not known. CDR3 protein: CASSTGTQTYQETQYF. DNA for the CDR3: TGTGCCAGCAGCACGGGGACACAAACCTACCAAGAGACCCAGTACTTC.